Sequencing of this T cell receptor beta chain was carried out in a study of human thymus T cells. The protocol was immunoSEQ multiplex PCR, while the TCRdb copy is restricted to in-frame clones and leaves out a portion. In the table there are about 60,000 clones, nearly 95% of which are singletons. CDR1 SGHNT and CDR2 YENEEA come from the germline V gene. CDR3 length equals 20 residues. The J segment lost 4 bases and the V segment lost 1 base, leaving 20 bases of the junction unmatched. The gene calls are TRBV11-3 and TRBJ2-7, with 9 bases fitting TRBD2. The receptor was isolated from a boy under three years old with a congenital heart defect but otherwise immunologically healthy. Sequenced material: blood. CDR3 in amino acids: CASSLVDVCGGRAAGYEQYF. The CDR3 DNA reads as TGTGCCAGCAGCTTAGTAGATGTCTGTGGCGGGAGGGCCGCGGGGTACGAGCAGTACTTC. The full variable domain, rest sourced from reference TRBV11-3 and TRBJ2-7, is EAGVVQSPRYKIIEKKQPVAFWCNPISGHNTLYWYLQNLGQGPELLIRYENEEAVDDSQLPKDRFSAERLKGVDSTLKIQPAELGDSAVYLCASSLVDVCGGRAAGYEQYFGPGTRLTVT.